One and the same sample provided the 3 T cell receptor beta chains below, sequenced in a study of shared clonotypes between healthy human individuals. Profiling relied on immunoSEQ multiplex PCR, and the TCRdb table lists in-frame clones only, not all of them. The sample yields about 710,000 clones, approximately 77% seen once. The sequenced sample was memory CD4+ T cells sorted from blood. Subset reported: CD45RA-negative fraction. Receptors were obtained from a woman between 25 and 40 years old in good health.

This clone has more than one count but fewer than ten. The chain recombines TRBV29-1 with TRBJ1-1; D is undetermined. Deletions cut 7 bases from V and 3 bases from J, with 18 bases between. Looked up from germline, CDR1 is SQVTM and CDR2 is ANQGSEA. This CDR3 is 14 amino acids long. This CDR3 reads CSAGLYGGDTEAFF. In nucleotides, the CDR3 is TGCAGCGCCGGGTTGTATGGTGGGGACACTGAAGCTTTCTTT.

This clone showed up just once. The chain has TRBV15 and TRBJ2-2, with D possibly called TRBD1 or TRBD2 (6 bases each). V dropped 3 bases and J dropped 7 bases, with 18 bases sitting between them. The CDR3 is made up of 16 amino acids. CDR1 is LNHNV and CDR2 is YYDKDF in the germline V gene (reference sequence). This chain's CDR3 is CATSRGDTGRGGELFF. CDR3 nucleotide sequence: TGTGCCACCAGCAGGGGGGACACCGGGCGGGGCGGGGAGCTGTTTTTT.

The gene calls are TRBV18 and TRBJ1-3, with a weak D call TRBD1 (6 bases). The germline gives CDR1 KGHSH, CDR2 LQKENI. The CDR3 spans 16 residues. Trimming stripped 6 bases from V and 4 bases from J, with 19 bases between. Here the CDR3 DNA reads TGTGCCAGCTCGTACCCTCTGCCGGGGGCCGGAAACACCATATATTTT. Protein: CASSYPLPGAGNTIYF. The entire variable domain, with the rest obtained from reference TRBV18 and TRBJ1-3, is as follows: NAGVMQNPRHLVRRRGQEARLRCSPMKGHSHVYWYRQLPEEGLKFMVYLQKENIIDESGMPKERFSAEFPKEGPSILRIQQVVRGDSAAYFCASSYPLPGAGNTIYFGEGSWLTVV.